This T cell receptor beta chain stems from a study of blood T cell repertoires in COVID-19. Study-wide context: Samples representing acute and convalescent COVID-19 were sourced from the United States, Italy and Spain. PBMCs, B-cell-depleted T cells, or T cells were the source of the cDNA or gDNA that made up the material.

In the original processing: Scientists estimated how many nucleated cells there were by amplifying reference gene primers. Produced via immunoSEQ multiplex PCR; TCRdb's table is partial and in-frame only. The DNA was the basis for D and trimming; V, J and clone size are from that table. The sample lists fewer than 200,000 clones, roughly 79% occurring once. Seattle patient enrollment occurred during active infection, with longitudinal follow-up thereafter. The CDR3 sequence is 15 residues long. Germline V CDR1 and CDR2: SGHVS, FNYEAQ. Losses at the gene ends were 6 bases for V and 2 bases for J; bases not matched to a gene: 8. With respect to this clone: Other DNA sequences in the same sample also yield this CDR3.

This receptor was identified in an elderly woman with COVID-19, enrolled during active disease. The rearrangement joins TRBV7-6 to TRBJ2-7, with 9 bases matching TRBD1. Material for sequencing was peripheral blood. This CDR3 reads CASSLGGTGPYEQYF. In nucleotides, the CDR3 is TGTGCCAGCAGTCTAGGAGGGACAGGGCCCTACGAGCAGTACTTC.